Listed below are T cell receptor beta chains from one sample, sequenced in a study of blood T cell repertoires in COVID-19. Clones were read by immunoSEQ multiplex PCR, and TCRdb kept only the in-frame ones, dropping some. The profile shows some 150,000 clones, 78% of them singletons. Sequencing was performed on PBMCs or T cells enriched from blood (not recorded which). These receptors were collected from a woman aged 50 to 60 who had recovered from COVID-19. The conserved cysteine and the conserved F or W are not part of the CDR3 here.

J gene | V gene | CDR3 protein
TRBJ1-6 | TRBV25-1 | ASRRQGAHNSPLH
TRBJ1-6 | TRBV3-1/TRBV3-2 | ASSQRRDSNSPLH
TRBJ1-2 | TRBV6-5 | ASSPLTANYGYT
TRBJ2-7 | TRBV19 | ASSNGQGDEQY
TRBJ1-1 | TRBV19 | ASSIGTATEAF
TRBJ2-3 | TRBV28 | ASIPGLAGGPDTQY
TRBJ2-1 | TRBV10-2 | ATRLAGGLANEQF
TRBJ1-2 | TRBV5-1 | ASRTTTGEKVGYT
TRBJ2-5 | TRBV7-9 | ASSLEGGEAAPNRETQY
TRBJ2-3 | TRBV7-6 | ASSLEGAGDTQY
TRBJ1-2 | TRBV28 | ATSTGGYGYT
TRBJ1-6 | TRBV2 | ASSPTGFARSPLH
TRBJ2-3 | TRBV10-2 | ASSESTTTDTQY
TRBJ1-1 | TRBV15 | ATSRGGTGHTEAF
TRBJ1-1 | TRBV6-1 | ASSELRNTEAF
TRBJ2-2 | TRBV7-7 | ASFRDGELF
TRBJ1-1 | TRBV18 | ASSRQQNTEAF
TRBJ1-6 | TRBV2 | ASSGQFNSPLH
TRBJ1-2 | TRBV2 | GGQVYGYT
TRBJ1-1 | TRBV6-1 | ASSEVAMETEAF
TRBJ2-7 | TRBV15 | ATSRERRVQY
TRBJ1-5 | TRBV28 | ASSSPLGPDQPQH
TRBJ2-1 | TRBV19 | ATSPRRGPREQF
TRBJ1-2 | TRBV7-8 | ASSLGGQSDYGYT
TRBJ1-5 | TRBV19 | ASSPEGRGWHGNQPQH
TRBJ2-2 | TRBV9 | ASSVVSGGGNTGELF
TRBJ1-1 | TRBV28 | ASIYRGLSTEAF
TRBJ1-1 | TRBV3-1/TRBV3-2 | ASSQATGVEAF
TRBJ2-3 | TRBV3-1/TRBV3-2 | ASSPWDRGEADTQY
TRBJ2-1 | TRBV3-1/TRBV3-2 | ASSQPGTRSWQF
TRBJ2-1 | TRBV9 | ASSPRGIGNEQF
TRBJ1-1 | TRBV29-1 | SPRRQGDTEAF
TRBJ2-1 | TRBV11-1 | ASKKTSGDYNEQF
TRBJ2-5 | TRBV2 | ASSVASGGAETQY
TRBJ2-3 | TRBV5-4 | ASTTAGGEYTQY